This T cell receptor (beta chain) is drawn from a study of identical twins. Whole-study results and caveats: Where out-of-frame alpha sequences were twin-shared, they showed excess low generation probability. It was cross-sectional statistical analysis, not following the same donors, that the conclusions relied on. Model-predicted out-of-frame TCR alpha sharing fell below observed values in monozygotic twins.

The CDR3 totals 14 residues. V dropped 4 bases and J dropped 7 bases, with 15 bases sitting between them. From germline, CDR1 is SGHRS and CDR2 YFSETQ. A few counts support this clonotype. The antigen is not known. Template switching added a universal primer site; cDNA carried unique molecular identifiers. TCRdb re-analysed the 5' RACE reads in MiXCR, keeping a single row per CDR3 protein. The table has about 340,000 distinct CDR3 sequences, about 9% seen once. Sequenced input: naive T cells sorted from blood. This chain connects TRBV5-1 to TRBJ2-1; D call uncertain. This sequence originates from a woman aged 45-60 years in good health. CDR3 loop: CASSEEVLGNEQFF. The CDR3 region has the DNA TGCGCCAGCAGCGAAGAGGTCCTGGGGAATGAGCAGTTCTTC.